These 26 T cell receptor beta chains originate from one sample sequenced in a study of beta chain features in type 1 diabetes. As every portion of the isolated RNA was reverse transcribed, the sequencing read expressed TCRB transcripts. Repertoires were generated with immunoSEQ multiplex PCR, while TCRdb's copy carries only in-frame clones and drops some. The repertoire has 810,000 or so clones, roughly 15% of them found once; the top ten carry around 0.02%. The specimen was naive CD4+ T cells from blood. The source of these receptors is a woman younger than 35 in good health.

This sequence joins TRBV18 and TRBJ2-7; TRBD2 agrees at 13 bases. The length of the CDR3 is 16 residues. V lost 3 bases to trimming and J lost 4 bases; unmatched junction nucleotides: 6. Germline CDR1 is KGHSH and CDR2 is LQKENI. The CDR3 region is CASSPPTSGGRYEQYF. The CDR3 bases are TGTGCCAGCTCACCCCCGACTAGCGGGGGGCGGTACGAGCAGTACTTC.

The V and J genes are TRBV4-2 and TRBJ1-1; 9 bases match TRBD1. This CDR3 comprises 16 residues. Germline V gives CDR1 LGHNA, CDR2 YNFKEQ. J was trimmed by 4 bases and V by 0 bases; bases with no gene match: 6. CDR3 sequence (DNA): TGTGCCAGCAGCCAAGAGCCGACAGGGGGGGCCACTGAAGCTTTCTTT. Protein sequence: CASSQEPTGGATEAFF.

This clone has just a few counts. This sequence joins TRBV11-2 and TRBJ1-4, with D uncertain. CDR3 length: 15 residues. Per germline, CDR1 SGHAT and CDR2 FQNNGV. Trimming cost V 2 bases and J 4 bases, with 11 bases left between them. CDR3 nucleotide sequence: TGTGCCAGCAGCTTATTCTGGGGAGATAATGAAAAACTGTTTTTT. It yields the protein CASSLFWGDNEKLFF.

The chain uses TRBV6-1 and TRBJ2-5; maybe TRBD2 (6 bases). Trimming took off 6 bases at V and 11 bases at J, with 16 bases between the two ends. This CDR3 has 12 amino acids. Germline CDR1 reads MNHNS; CDR2 reads SASEGT. The CDR3 is CASSGAASAQYF. As DNA, the CDR3 is TGTGCCAGCAGCGGAGCGGCTAGCGCTCAGTACTTC.

CDR3 protein: CASSPGESRGETQYF. The CDR3 nucleotides are TGTGCCAGCAGCCCTGGTGAGAGCCGGGGAGAGACCCAGTACTTC. The chain uses TRBV4-2 and TRBJ2-5; TRBD2 might be the D (5 bases). V lost 4 bases and J lost 4, with 16 bases in between. Germline V gene sequence: CDR1 LGHNA, CDR2 YNFKEQ. CDR3 size: 15 residues.

This clone was observed a handful of times. The gene calls are TRBV7-3 and TRBJ2-2, with 10 nucleotides matching TRBD1. Looked up from germline, CDR1 is SGHTA and CDR2 is FQGTGA. This CDR3 has 14 residues. Trimming took 2 bases from V and 6 from J; bases not matched to a gene: 0. CDR3 coding DNA: TGTGCCAGCAGCTTAGGGACAGGGGCCGGGGAGCTGTTTTTT. It is translated as CASSLGTGAGELFF.

This clone was counted only a few times. This chain links TRBV9 with TRBJ2-3; the match to TRBD2 covers 9 bases. V gave up 6 bases and J gave up 4 bases; unmatched junction bases: 6. This CDR3 comprises 14 residues. CDR1 and CDR2 (germline): SGDLS, YYNGEE. The CDR3 DNA is TGTGCCAGCAACCCTAGCGGGAACCCAGATACGCAGTATTTT. Translated, it gives CASNPSGNPDTQYF. Full variable domain (rest looked up from reference TRBV9 and TRBJ2-3): DSGVTQTPKHLITATGQRVTLRCSPRSGDLSVYWYQQSLDQGLQFLIQYYNGEERAKGNILERFSAQQFPDLHSELNLSSLELGDSALYFCASNPSGNPDTQYFGPGTRLTVL.

This clone was picked up a small number of times. This chain connects TRBV19 to TRBJ2-2; TRBD2 might be the D (5 bases). Germline CDR1 reads LNHDA; CDR2 reads SQIVND (reference sequence). The CDR3 consists of 15 residues. V lost 4 bases to trimming and J lost 3 bases, with 12 bases between them. In DNA form, the CDR3 reads TGTGCCAGTAGTAGGTCAGAGGGATACACCGGGGAGCTGTTTTTT. Its protein product is CASSRSEGYTGELFF.

The V gene is TRBV6-5, the J gene TRBJ1-1; possibly TRBD1 for D (5 bases). CDR3 size: 15 residues. Germline V CDR1 and CDR2: MNHEY, SVGAGI. V dropped 2 bases and J dropped 1 base, with 11 bases sitting between them. The CDR3 loop reads CASSYGAGGNTEAFF. In DNA, the CDR3 is TGTGCCAGCAGTTACGGGGCCGGAGGGAACACTGAAGCTTTCTTT.

The rearrangement joins TRBV7-8 to TRBJ1-5; no definite D call. CDR3 length equals 14 residues. The germline CDR1 and CDR2 sequences are SGHVS and FQNEAQ. Trimming took off 3 bases at V and 3 bases at J, with 9 bases between the two ends. DNA of the CDR3: TGTGCCAGCAGCTTGAAAGGGTCCAATCAGCCCCAGCATTTT. Residues: CASSLKGSNQPQHF.

This clone was counted between two and nine times. The chain joins TRBV28 to TRBJ1-1, with TRBD1 identical over 8 bases. The CDR3 has 14 amino acids. The trim removed 4 bases at V and 7 bases at J, leaving 8 bases unmatched. Germline values: CDR1 MDHEN, CDR2 SYDVKM. CDR3 residues: CASSSPGQVVEAFF. The CDR3 bases are TGTGCCAGCAGTTCCCCGGGACAGGTAGTTGAAGCTTTCTTT.

This chain links TRBV6-8 with TRBJ1-5; D perhaps matches TRBD1 (5 bases). The CDR3 has 17 residues. Germline V CDR1 and CDR2: MNHGY, SAAAGT. V dropped 4 bases and J dropped 6 bases, with 22 bases sitting between them. The CDR3 DNA reads as TGTGCCAGCAGTTCGGCCGAGGGCAGGGCTAAGTCTCAGCCCCAGCATTTT. Amino acid sequence: CASSSAEGRAKSQPQHF.

In its sample, this clone was seen a few times. V gene TRBV18 combines with J gene TRBJ1-3; possible D gene TRBD1, 5 bases. The CDR3 contains 16 residues. Deletions cut 4 bases from V and 1 base from J, with 14 bases between. In germline, CDR1 is KGHSH, CDR2 LQKENI. The CDR3 spells CASSRSLQGSGNTIYF. CDR3 coding DNA: TGTGCCAGCTCACGATCACTCCAGGGTTCTGGAAACACCATATATTTT.

This clone came up a few times. V is TRBV9 and J is TRBJ2-2; TRBD2 aligns across 7 bases. CDR1 is SGDLS and CDR2 is YYNGEE in the germline V gene. J gave up 6 bases and V 2 bases, and 7 bases lay outside the gene matches. The CDR3 runs to 15 residues. In DNA form, the CDR3 reads TGTGCCAGCAGCGTCAGTAGCGGGTTGTCCGGGGAGCTGTTTTTT. It is translated as CASSVSSGLSGELFF.

The chain couples TRBV18 to TRBJ2-7; 8 nucleotides line up with TRBD2. CDR3 size: 16 residues. Per germline, CDR1 KGHSH and CDR2 LQKENI. V shed 6 bases, J shed 1 base, and the junction held 11 bases outside the gene matches. This CDR3 is CASSLGGGPVSYEQYF. CDR3 coding DNA: TGTGCCAGCTCCCTCGGGGGGGGCCCCGTTTCCTACGAGCAGTACTTC.

This clone appeared a few times. This chain uses TRBV10-3 with TRBJ2-5; 13 positions match TRBD2. Per the germline V gene, CDR1 is ENHRY and CDR2 is SYGVKD. The V gene end was trimmed by 3 bases and the J gene end by 1 base; junction bases not matched to a gene: 5. CDR3 size: 17 residues. The CDR3 is CAISDPLAGGFQETQYF. CDR3 nucleotides: TGTGCCATCAGTGACCCACTAGCGGGAGGGTTCCAAGAGACCCAGTACTTC.

This chain links TRBV19 with TRBJ2-1; D call uncertain. V gave up 5 bases and J gave up 7 bases, with 9 bases separating them. The germline V gene has CDR1 LNHDA and CDR2 SQIVND (reference sequence). The CDR3 contains 12 residues. This CDR3 reads CASSLGPNEQFF. CDR3 nucleotides: TGTGCCAGTAGTTTAGGACCTAATGAGCAGTTCTTC. Filled out from reference TRBV19 and TRBJ2-1, the complete variable domain reads DGGITQSPKYLFRKEGQNVTLSCEQNLNHDAMYWYRQDPGQGLRLIYYSQIVNDFQKGDIAEGYSVSREKKESFPLTVTSAQKNPTAFYLCASSLGPNEQFFGPGTRLTVL.

V is TRBV28 and J is TRBJ1-3, with D hard to call. Looked up from germline, CDR1 is MDHEN and CDR2 is SYDVKM. CDR3 size: 15 residues. The germline V and J ends were trimmed by 6 bases and 4 bases, with 16 bases remaining between them. The CDR3 spells CASSPASSGGNTIYF. The DNA for the CDR3 is TGTGCCAGCAGCCCGGCGAGTAGCGGAGGAAACACCATATATTTT.

Comment on this clone: Other DNA sequences within the sample encode an identical CDR3. The chain has TRBV28 and TRBJ2-7; 13 bases fit TRBD2. In germline, CDR1 is MDHEN, CDR2 SYDVKM. The CDR3 is 15 residues long. V trimming: 5 bases; J trimming: 3 bases; junction bases outside the gene matches: 4. The DNA for the CDR3 is TGTGCCAGCAGTCTTGGGACTAGCGGGAACTACGAGCAGTACTTC. Translating gives CASSLGTSGNYEQYF.

This clone was seen only a few times. The rearrangement joins TRBV10-3 to TRBJ1-2, with D possibly being TRBD1 (5 bases). The ends were cut back, 0 bases at V and 2 bases at J, with 16 bases in the middle. The length of the CDR3 is 17 residues. Germline V lookup: CDR1 ENHRY, CDR2 SYGVKD. CDR3 amino acids: CAISESKGSQVNYGYTF. CDR3 coding DNA: TGTGCCATCAGTGAGTCGAAAGGCTCACAGGTAAACTATGGCTACACCTTC.

V and J are TRBV9 and TRBJ2-5; TRBD2 matches at 8 bases. V was clipped by 0 bases and J by 3 bases; unmatched bases: 10. This CDR3 is built from 17 residues. The V gene's germline CDR1 is SGDLS and CDR2 YYNGEE. The CDR3, as DNA: TGTGCCAGCAGCGTAGTAACGGGAGGGCTAATAAAAGAGACCCAGTACTTC. This translates into CASSVVTGGLIKETQYF.

The gene calls are TRBV20-1 and TRBJ2-3; TRBD2 is a possible D gene (6 bases). This CDR3 has 11 residues. Germline V gene sequence: CDR1 DFQATT, CDR2 SNEGSKA (reference sequence). V dropped 6 bases and J dropped 10 bases, with 14 bases sitting between them. The CDR3 sequence is CSAEGLASQYF. Here the CDR3 DNA reads TGCAGTGCCGAGGGCCTAGCGTCGCAGTATTTT.

The chain carries TRBV7-2 and TRBJ2-3; D is ambiguous. This CDR3 has 15 amino acids. Germline CDR1 and CDR2: SGHTA and FQGNSA. V was clipped by 4 bases and J by 1 base, with 12 bases between them. The CDR3 region has the DNA TGTGCCAGCAGCTCCATAGGGCTGGGCACAGATACGCAGTATTTT. Encoded protein: CASSSIGLGTDTQYF. Variable domain in full (rest from reference TRBV7-2 and TRBJ2-3): GAGVSQSPSNKVTEKGKDVELRCDPISGHTALYWYRQSLGQGLEFLIYFQGNSAPDKSGLPSDRFSAERTGGSVSTLTIQRTQQEDSAVYLCASSSIGLGTDTQYFGPGTRLTVL.

In its sample, this clone was seen a few times. CDR3 residues: CASSLAGERNNEQFF. The CDR3 DNA reads TGCGCCAGCAGCTTGGCCGGGGAACGGAACAATGAGCAGTTCTTC. V and J are TRBV5-1 and TRBJ2-1; possible D gene TRBD2, 5 bases. Germline V gives CDR1 SGHRS, CDR2 YFSETQ. This CDR3 comprises 15 residues. Between the trimmed V and J ends, which lost 0 bases and 5 bases, there was a span of 12 bases.

This chain connects TRBV9 to TRBJ2-5; tentatively, D is TRBD2 (5 bases). This CDR3 comprises 14 residues. Trimming shortened V by 3 bases and J by 5 bases, and 14 bases separated the two germline ends. CDR1 SGDLS and CDR2 YYNGEE come from the germline V gene. The DNA of the CDR3 is TGTGCCAGCAGCGGAGCGGCGACCGGGGAGACCCAGTACTTC. Its protein is CASSGAATGETQYF.

This chain joins TRBV4-3 and TRBJ2-3; 8 nucleotides match TRBD2. Germline V gene sequence: CDR1 LGHNA, CDR2 YSLEER. V was clipped by 1 base and J by 4 bases; unmatched bases: 7. This CDR3 has 16 residues. The CDR3 region has the DNA TGCGCCAGCAGCCAAGGACGCGGGAGGCGGGCAGATACGCAGTATTTT. It is translated as CASSQGRGRRADTQYF.